Listed here are 27 T cell receptor beta chains from one sample, sequenced in a study of T-cell memory formation after mild COVID-19 (dated by TCRdb to the early 2020s). Libraries were made using 5' RACE. Sequenced using an Illumina NovaSeq 6000. TCRdb reanalyzed the raw reads on its own, using fastp at Q25 for trimming and MiXCR for clone calling, and kept in-frame beta chains. Merged by CDR3 protein, the rows form single entries marked with the most common genes and DNA. The sample contains around 200,000 distinct CDR3 sequences, about 20% of them found a single time. Of the sample, around 23% is held by the ten largest clones. The sample taken for sequencing was PBMCs or a T cell subset sorted from them (not recorded which). All receptors come from an adult woman who had mild COVID-19 (a few samples of this study predate the infection). The sample titles of this study are shuffled in the database, so cell type and time point are left out; the donor was told from shared clones.

This rearrangement joins TRBV7-6 to TRBJ2-2; perhaps TRBD2 as D (5 bases). CDR3 length: 19 residues. V shed 1 base and J shed 0 bases, with 18 bases lying between them. CDR1 SGHVS and CDR2 FNYEAQ come from the germline V gene. The CDR3 is CASSLGAALPTTNTGELFF. CDR3 nucleotides: TGTGCCAGCAGCTTAGGCGCCGCCCTCCCGACTACGAACACCGGGGAGCTGTTTTTT. The whole variable domain, filled in from reference TRBV7-6 and TRBJ2-2, reads GAGVSQSPRYKVTKRGQDVALRCDPISGHVSLYWYRQALGQGPEFLTYFNYEAQQDKSGLPNDRFSAERPEGSISTLTIQRTEQRDSAMYRCASSLGAALPTTNTGELFFGEGSRLTVL.

The rearrangement uses TRBV4-1 and TRBJ2-5; 12 bases align to TRBD2. Germline loops: CDR1 MGHRA, CDR2 YSYEKL. The CDR3 sequence is 15 residues long. Trimming took 3 bases from V and 4 from J; bases not matched to a gene: 3. As DNA, the CDR3 is TGCGCCAGCAGCCAGCCGGGACTAGCGGGAGAGACCCAGTACTTC. It translates to CASSQPGLAGETQYF.

This clonotype was recorded a few times. The V gene is TRBV12-3 or TRBV12-4, the J gene TRBJ2-5; D ambiguous. This CDR3 has 13 residues. Trimming left V 5 bases short and J 5 bases short, with 12 bases between. CDR3 in amino acids: CASSEIAGETQYF. The DNA of the CDR3 is TGTGCCAGCAGTGAAATTGCCGGGGAGACCCAGTACTTC.

Notes on this clonotype: This may come from a read error, since a much larger clone is one base off. The V call is TRBV6-4, the J call TRBJ2-6, with D unresolved. This CDR3 has 15 amino acids. Germline lookup yields CDR1 MRHNA and CDR2 SNTAGT. CDR3 in DNA: TGTGCCAGCAGTGAAGACGGCGCTGGGGACAACGTCCTGACTTTC. Its translation: CASSEDGAGDNVLTF.

The V and J genes are TRBV20-1 and TRBJ1-1; no definite D call. This CDR3 is built from 13 residues. Trimming pared 6 bases from V and 4 bases from J, leaving 15 bases between. The germline CDR1 and CDR2 sequences are DFQATT and SNEGSKA (reference sequence). In DNA form, the CDR3 reads TGCAGTGCCATATCCCTAGAGGTCACTGAAGCTTTCTTT. It encodes CSAISLEVTEAFF.

In this sample, this clonotype turned up a few times. This chain joins TRBV11-1 and TRBJ1-2; 7 bases line up with TRBD1. With 4 bases clipped from V and 6 bases from J, the junction kept 14 bases outside the gene matches. CDR3 length: 16 residues. Looked up from germline, CDR1 is SGHAT and CDR2 is FQDESV (reference sequence). The CDR3 DNA is TGTGCCAGCAGCTCGGAGGCTGGACAGGTCAGGGATGGCTACACCTTC. Its protein is CASSSEAGQVRDGYTF. Filled out from reference TRBV11-1 and TRBJ1-2, the complete variable domain reads EAEVAQSPRYKITEKSQAVAFWCDPISGHATLYWYRQILGQGPELLVQFQDESVVDDSQLPKDRFSAERLKGVDSTLKIQPAELGDSAMYLCASSSEAGQVRDGYTFGSGTRLTVV.

This clonotype occurred a few times. The chain uses TRBV30 and TRBJ2-7; D is ambiguous. Looked up from germline, CDR1 is GTSNPN and CDR2 is SVGIG (reference sequence). V dropped 2 bases and J dropped 3 bases, with 5 bases sitting between them. The CDR3 is made up of 11 amino acids. CDR3 nucleotides: TGTGCCTGGAGTTTGTTCTACGAGCAGTACTTC. This gives the protein CAWSLFYEQYF.

This clonotype has at least ten counts. The chain combines TRBV11-1 with TRBJ2-6; D might be TRBD1 (6 bases). The CDR3 extends over 17 amino acids. Germline V gene data show CDR1 as SGHAT and CDR2 as FQDESV (reference sequence). Trimming pared 5 bases from V and 1 base from J, leaving 15 bases between. CDR3 sequence: CASSTSDSSSGANVLTF. The CDR3 coding sequence is TGTGCCAGCAGCACGTCGGACAGTTCTTCTGGGGCCAACGTCCTGACTTTC.

This rearrangement joins TRBV6-4 to TRBJ2-3; D not resolved. CDR1 is MRHNA and CDR2 is SNTAGT in the germline V gene. The CDR3 runs 14 residues. Trimming pared 3 bases from V and 0 bases from J, leaving 7 bases between. This CDR3 reads CASSEVSSTDTQYF. The CDR3 region has the DNA TGTGCCAGCAGTGAAGTATCGAGCACAGATACGCAGTATTTT.

The gene calls are TRBV7-9 and TRBJ2-7; D may match TRBD1 or TRBD2 (5 bases each). V lost 1 base, J lost 5 bases, and 12 bases lay in between. The germline V gene has CDR1 SEHNR and CDR2 FQNEAQ (reference sequence). The CDR3 totals 14 residues. Here the CDR3 DNA reads TGTGCCAGCAGCTTAGACCGCACGGGACACGAGCAGTACTTC. It is translated as CASSLDRTGHEQYF.

The chain carries TRBV9 and TRBJ2-7, with 8 bases that match TRBD2. Per germline, CDR1 SGDLS and CDR2 YYNGEE. After removal of 3 bases from V and 1 base from J, the junction contained 24 bases not matched to a gene. The CDR3 extends over 21 amino acids. Here the CDR3 DNA reads TGTGCCAGCAGCGCCTCCTCTGCGGCGGGAGGACCCAACGAACTATCCTACGAGCAGTACTTC. Translation gives CASSASSAAGGPNELSYEQYF.

The rearrangement links TRBV12-3 or TRBV12-4 to TRBJ1-2; D may be TRBD1 (6 bases). Trimming cost V 4 bases and J 0 bases, with 18 bases left between them. The CDR3 extends over 17 amino acids. The CDR3 DNA reads as TGTGCCAGCAGTTCCCGGGACACTGAGTTAGCTAACTATGGCTACACCTTC. This codes for CASSSRDTELANYGYTF.

The table lists this clonotype with a few counts. The chain links TRBV9 to TRBJ2-5; a possible D gene is TRBD2 (6 bases). The V gene's germline CDR1 is SGDLS and CDR2 YYNGEE. The CDR3 is 15 residues long. V was cut by 4 bases and J by 6 bases, with 19 bases left in between. CDR3 region: CASSPSLGSGQTQYF. In DNA, the CDR3 is TGTGCCAGCAGCCCCTCTCTAGGGAGCGGGCAGACCCAGTACTTC.

The chain links TRBV9 to TRBJ2-5; TRBD2 agrees at 8 bases. Germline CDR1 is SGDLS and CDR2 is YYNGEE. The CDR3 contains 15 residues. V lost 4 bases to trimming and J lost 5 bases; unmatched junction nucleotides: 10. The CDR3 sequence: CASSQQGLAGETQYF. CDR3 nucleotide sequence: TGTGCCAGCAGCCAACAAGGACTAGCTGGGGAGACCCAGTACTTC.

This clonotype came up many times. J is TRBJ2-2 and V is TRBV7-2; 13 bases are a match to TRBD2. This CDR3 comprises 18 residues. The germline V gene encodes CDR1 SGHTA and CDR2 FQGNSA. V gave up 5 bases and J gave up 5 bases; unmatched junction bases: 11. CDR3 sequence (DNA): TGTGCCAGCAGCCTGGGGGGACTAGCGGGACGGAGGACCGGGGAGCTGTTTTTT. It yields the protein CASSLGGLAGRRTGELFF.

The rearrangement uses TRBV5-1 and TRBJ1-6; no firm D call. Germline CDR1 SGHRS, CDR2 YFSETQ. V lost 2 bases and J lost 0, with 6 bases in between. The CDR3 covers 15 residues. CDR3 in DNA: TGCGCCAGCAGCTTCTACCCCTCCTATAATTCACCCCTCCACTTT. This gives the protein CASSFYPSYNSPLHF.

This clonotype showed up just a few times. The rearrangement uses TRBV29-1 and TRBJ1-2, with TRBD1 matching 7 bases. The J segment lost 3 bases and the V segment lost 6 bases, leaving 1 base of the junction unmatched. CDR1 and CDR2 from the germline V gene are SQVTM and ANQGSEA. The CDR3 extends over 11 amino acids. CDR3 coding DNA: TGCAGCGTGCAGGGGGACTATGGCTACACCTTC. Amino acid sequence: CSVQGDYGYTF.

This clonotype showed up just a few times. V usage is TRBV2 and J usage is TRBJ1-2; unclear D gene. The V gene lost 4 bases and the J gene lost 4 bases, with 13 bases spanning the gap. Germline V CDR1 and CDR2: SNHLY, FYNNEI. The CDR3 consists of 14 residues. CDR3 amino acids: CASSGVVQSYGYTF. The CDR3 nucleotides are TGTGCCAGCAGTGGGGTAGTGCAGTCCTATGGCTACACCTTC. Full variable domain (outside the CDR3, taken from reference TRBV2 and TRBJ1-2): EPEVTQTPSHQVTQMGQEVILRCVPISNHLYFYWYRQILGQKVEFLVSFYNNEISEKSEIFDDQFSVERPDGSNFTLKIRSTKLEDSAMYFCASSGVVQSYGYTFGSGTRLTVV.

This clonotype was seen many times. This chain uses TRBV7-2 with TRBJ2-1; 13 bases are shared with TRBD2. This CDR3 has 15 residues. Germline V gene lookup returns CDR1 SGHTA and CDR2 FQGNSA. V shed 1 base, J shed 6 bases, and the junction held 0 bases outside the gene matches. CDR3 sequence (DNA): TGTGCCAGCAGCTTAGGACTAGCGGGGGGCAATGAGCAGTTCTTC. Translation gives CASSLGLAGGNEQFF. Together with reference TRBV7-2 and TRBJ2-1, the CDR3 gives the full variable domain: GAGVSQSPSNKVTEKGKDVELRCDPISGHTALYWYRQSLGQGLEFLIYFQGNSAPDKSGLPSDRFSAERTGGSVSTLTIQRTQQEDSAVYLCASSLGLAGGNEQFFGPGTRLTVL.

This clonotype was seen a few times. This chain links TRBV27 with TRBJ2-1; D is perhaps TRBD2 (6 bases). The CDR3 sequence is 16 residues long. Trimming removed 2 bases from V and 0 bases from J, with 11 bases in between. The germline V gene encodes CDR1 MNHEY and CDR2 SMNVEV (reference sequence). The CDR3 protein is CASSLAAGSSYNEQFF. Here the CDR3 DNA reads TGTGCCAGCAGTTTAGCCGCGGGGAGCTCCTACAATGAGCAGTTCTTC.

DNA for the CDR3: TGTGCCAGCAGAGACGGCCACTATGGCTACACCTTC. Its translation: CASRDGHYGYTF. The V gene is TRBV12-3 or TRBV12-4, the J gene TRBJ1-2; D remains unclear. The CDR3 runs to 12 residues. V lost 6 bases and J 3 bases, leaving 8 bases between the germline ends.

The J gene is TRBJ2-3, the V gene TRBV19, with D tentatively TRBD1 (5 bases). Germline V gene sequence: CDR1 LNHDA, CDR2 SQIVND (reference sequence). This CDR3 comprises 16 residues. Trimming took 9 bases from V and 0 from J, leaving 19 bases between them. CDR3 nucleotide sequence: TGTGCCAGCTCCCACCGCAGGGCGGAAAGCACAGATACGCAGTATTTT. It yields the protein CASSHRRAESTDTQYF.

J is TRBJ1-3 and V is TRBV7-9; no firm D call. The CDR3 is 16 amino acids. CDR1 and CDR2 from the germline V gene are SEHNR and FQNEAQ (reference sequence). Between the trimmed V and J ends, which lost 1 base and 1 base, there was a span of 11 bases. The CDR3 DNA sequence: TGTGCCAGCAGCTTAGTTCCCGACAATTCTGGAAACACCATATATTTT. This sequence encodes CASSLVPDNSGNTIYF.

The chain combines TRBV12-5 with TRBJ2-7; 11 nucleotides line up with TRBD2. The CDR3 sequence is 15 residues long. The ends lost 6 bases at V and 6 bases at J; junction bases unmatched: 10. CDR1 and CDR2 (germline): LGHNT, FRNRAP. This CDR3 is CASGPLLAGAGEQYF. The CDR3, as DNA: TGTGCTAGTGGCCCTTTACTAGCGGGAGCTGGCGAGCAGTACTTC.

This clonotype turned up a few times. V is TRBV7-3 and J is TRBJ2-3; 9 nucleotides line up with TRBD1. This CDR3 has 15 amino acids. V lost 4 bases, J lost 2 bases, and 4 bases stayed unmatched. From germline, CDR1 is SGHTA and CDR2 FQGTGA. DNA of the CDR3: TGTGCCAGCAGCTGGACAGGGGCAAACACAGATACGCAGTATTTT. Encoded protein: CASSWTGANTDTQYF.

The chain recombines TRBV4-1 with TRBJ2-7; the D gene could be TRBD1 or TRBD2 (5 bases each). Trimming pared 0 bases from V and 4 bases from J, leaving 7 bases between. There are 13 residues in the CDR3. Looked up from germline, CDR1 is MGHRA and CDR2 is YSYEKL. CDR3 in amino acids: CASSQDWGYEQYF. Written as DNA, the CDR3 is TGCGCCAGCAGCCAAGATTGGGGGTACGAGCAGTACTTC.

This chain connects TRBV18 to TRBJ2-5; the D call may be TRBD1 or TRBD2 (5 bases each). Germline V gene data show CDR1 as KGHSH and CDR2 as LQKENI. Between the trimmed V and J ends, which lost 3 bases and 5 bases, there was a span of 16 bases. This CDR3 spans 15 amino acids. CDR3 nucleotide sequence: TGTGCCAGCTCACCGGGACGGAAGGAAGTGGAGACCCAGTACTTC. It encodes CASSPGRKEVETQYF.